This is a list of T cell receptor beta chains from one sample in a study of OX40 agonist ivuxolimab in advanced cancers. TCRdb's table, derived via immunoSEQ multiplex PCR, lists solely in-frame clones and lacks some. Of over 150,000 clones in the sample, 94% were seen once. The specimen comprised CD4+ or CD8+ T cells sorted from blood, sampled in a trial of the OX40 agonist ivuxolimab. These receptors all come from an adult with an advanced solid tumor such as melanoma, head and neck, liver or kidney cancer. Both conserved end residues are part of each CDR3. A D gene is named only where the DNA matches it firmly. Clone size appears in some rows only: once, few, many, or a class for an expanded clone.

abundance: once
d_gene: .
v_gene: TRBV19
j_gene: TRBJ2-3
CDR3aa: CASSGGDTQYF
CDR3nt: TGTGCCAGTAGTGGCGGAGATACGCAGTATTTT

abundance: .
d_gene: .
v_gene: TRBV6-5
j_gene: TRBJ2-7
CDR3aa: CASKKGVSYEQYF
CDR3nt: TGTGCCAGCAAAAAGGGGGTCTCCTACGAGCAGTACTTC

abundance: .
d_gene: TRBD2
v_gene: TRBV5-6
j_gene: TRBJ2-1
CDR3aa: CASSLPTSGSSYNEQFF
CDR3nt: TGTGCCAGCAGCTTGCCAACTAGCGGTAGCTCCTACAATGAGCAGTTCTTC

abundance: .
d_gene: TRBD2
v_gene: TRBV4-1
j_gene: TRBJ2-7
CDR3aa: CASSQGRLAAFYEQYF
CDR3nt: TGCGCCAGCAGCCAAGGGAGACTAGCGGCCTTCTACGAGCAGTACTTC

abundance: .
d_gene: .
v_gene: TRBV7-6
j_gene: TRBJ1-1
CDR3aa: CASSLAGVEAFF
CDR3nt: TGTGCCAGCAGCTTAGCAGGCGTTGAAGCTTTCTTT

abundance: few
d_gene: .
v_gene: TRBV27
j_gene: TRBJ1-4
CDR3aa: CASSLRGGGEKLFF
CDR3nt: TGTGCCAGCAGTCTCCGTGGGGGTGGTGAAAAACTGTTTTTT

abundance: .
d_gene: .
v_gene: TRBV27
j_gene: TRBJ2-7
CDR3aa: CASSLSPSYEQYF
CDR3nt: TGTGCCAGCAGTTTATCCCCCAGCTACGAGCAGTACTTC

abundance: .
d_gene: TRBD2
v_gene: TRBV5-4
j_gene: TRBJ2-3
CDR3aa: CASSYTSGYTDTQYF
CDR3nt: TGTGCCAGCAGCTATACTAGCGGATACACAGATACGCAGTATTTT

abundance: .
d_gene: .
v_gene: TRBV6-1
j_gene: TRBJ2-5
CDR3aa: CASSEARNRDVETQYF
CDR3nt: TGTGCCAGCAGTGAAGCGAGAAACAGGGATGTAGAGACCCAGTACTTC

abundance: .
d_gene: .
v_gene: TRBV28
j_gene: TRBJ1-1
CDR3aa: CASSFGSANTEAFF
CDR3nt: TGTGCCAGCAGTTTCGGGTCCGCGAACACTGAAGCTTTCTTT

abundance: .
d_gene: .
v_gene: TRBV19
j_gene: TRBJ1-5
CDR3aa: CASSIGTQGFDNQPQHF
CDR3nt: TGTGCCAGTAGTATTGGGACTCAGGGTTTCGACAATCAGCCCCAGCATTTT

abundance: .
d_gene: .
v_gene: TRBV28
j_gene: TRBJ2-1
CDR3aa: CASSPSTGRRVNEQFF
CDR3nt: TGTGCCAGCAGCCCTTCTACGGGACGCCGTGTAAATGAGCAGTTCTTC

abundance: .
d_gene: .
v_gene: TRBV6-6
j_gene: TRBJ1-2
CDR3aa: CASSYSYREGGYTF
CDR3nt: TGTGCCAGCAGTTACTCCTACAGGGAGGGTGGCTACACCTTC

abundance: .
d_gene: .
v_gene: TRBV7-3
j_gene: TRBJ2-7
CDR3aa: CASSQAVGYSYEQYF
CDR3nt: TGTGCCAGCAGCCAAGCGGTAGGGTACAGCTACGAGCAGTACTTC

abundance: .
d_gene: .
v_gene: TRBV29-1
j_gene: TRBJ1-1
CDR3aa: CSVGGGRGRLNTEAFF
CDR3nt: TGCAGCGTTGGGGGCGGCAGAGGGCGATTAAACACTGAAGCTTTCTTT

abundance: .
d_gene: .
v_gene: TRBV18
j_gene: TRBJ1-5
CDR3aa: CASSPFPGTNQPQHF
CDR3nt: TGTGCCAGCTCCCCATTTCCGGGCACCAATCAGCCCCAGCATTTT